This T cell receptor (beta chain) was captured in a study of cytomegalovirus exposure and HLA in healthy donors. CDR1 is SEHNR and CDR2 is FQNEAQ in the germline V gene (reference sequence). The CDR3 is 13 residues long. The V end lost 1 base, the J end lost 4 bases, and 7 bases lay between the germline ends. Study-wide results and limits: Sequences of the TCR beta chain were said to predict the HLA-A and HLA-B alleles of most subjects accurately. A later analysis linked a missense DCLRE1C variant to TCR beta V- and J-gene trimming. High specificity and sensitivity for cytomegalovirus status were reported for the classifier. Prior analysis indicated that the majority of TCR beta V segments exhibited productivity approximately 87% or approximately 30% of the time.

Researchers ran the PCR with 60 Vbeta and 13 Jbeta primers. Clones were sequenced by immunoSEQ multiplex PCR, and TCRdb holds only the in-frame ones, with some missing. There are about 160,000 clones in the sample; 60% to 80% occur only once, and around 1% lies in the top ten. Comment on this clone: The antigen remains unidentified.

The chain has TRBV7-9 and TRBJ1-1; D perhaps matches TRBD1 (5 bases). This receptor was taken from a woman aged 50 to 60 in good health and CMV-seropositive. The sequenced sample consisted of PBMCs. CDR3 residues: CASSLGQSTEAFF. CDR3 DNA sequence: TGTGCCAGCAGCTTAGGACAGTCCACTGAAGCTTTCTTT. The whole variable domain, filled in from reference TRBV7-9 and TRBJ1-1, reads DTGVSQNPRHKITKRGQNVTFRCDPISEHNRLYWYRQTLGQGPEFLTYFQNEAQLEKSRLLSDRFSAERPKGSFSTLEIQRTEQGDSAMYLCASSLGQSTEAFFGQGTRLTVV.